This TCR beta chain was captured in a study of cytomegalovirus exposure and HLA in healthy donors. Study as a whole: T cells numbering about 179 million yielded some 110 million unique TCR beta sequences in an earlier analysis. In an early release, HLA-typed donors contributed about 79 million unique TCR sequences.

To note about this clone: What it binds is not known.

General study results and limits: Associated with cytomegalovirus, according to the listing, were some 150 TCR beta chains. TCR beta V- and J-gene trimming, according to a later analysis, was linked to a missense DCLRE1C variant.

The length of the CDR3 is 14 residues. CDR1 is ENHRY and CDR2 is SYGVKD in the germline V gene. Trimming cost V 3 bases and J 5 bases; bases outside gene matches: 5. The PCR ran on 60 Vbeta and 13 Jbeta primers. The table came from immunoSEQ multiplex PCR; TCRdb's copy has only in-frame clones and leaves some out. The repertoire holds around 99,000 clones, with around four fifths as singletons. The receptor was isolated from a man aged 30 to 39 in good health and CMV-seronegative. Sequences were obtained from PBMCs. The V and J genes are TRBV10-3 and TRBJ2-5; 8 positions agree with TRBD1. The CDR3 DNA follows: TGTGCCATCAGTGAACCAGGGGGCACGGAGACCCAGTACTTC. Amino acid sequence: CAISEPGGTETQYF.